This T cell receptor (beta chain) comes out of a study of cytomegalovirus exposure and HLA in healthy donors. The study's findings and limits: Some TCR beta chains (around 160 of them) were listed as cytomegalovirus-associated. A missense variant in DCLRE1C was later tied to TCR beta V- and J-gene trimming.

60 Vbeta and 13 Jbeta primers were used in PCR. Data came from immunoSEQ multiplex PCR; TCRdb stores just in-frame clones and leaves some out. The repertoire includes some 130,000 clones, roughly four fifths of them detected once, and 2% to 2.5% sits in the top ten. This CDR3 region has 16 residues. The germline V and J ends were trimmed by 2 bases and 6 bases, with 19 bases remaining between them. The germline CDR1 and CDR2 sequences are SGHNT and YYREEE (reference sequence). On this clone: Its antigen is unidentified.

This clonotype was sampled from a man aged 30 to 39 in good health and CMV-seronegative. The sample taken for sequencing was PBMCs. The chain uses TRBV5-4 and TRBJ2-3, with no clear D. The CDR3 coding sequence is TGTGCCAGCAGCTTTCGCTCTAGTACTCCATGGGATACGCAGTATTTT. This codes for CASSFRSSTPWDTQYF.